The clone carrying this T cell receptor beta chain occurred once. RNA was extracted with the RNeasy kit, and a quantity of roughly 0.45 to 1 ug was reverse transcribed using random hexamers. TCRdb processed the immunoSEQ multiplex PCR reads anew with MiXCR; each CDR3 protein has one entry. The table lists roughly 86,000 distinct CDR3 sequences, approximately 96% of them singletons. Germline V gene lookup returns CDR1 SGHDN and CDR2 FVKESK. V was cut by 0 bases and J by 2 bases, with 13 bases left in between. This CDR3 is built from 16 residues. This entry belongs to a study of CD8 T cells in Susac syndrome. At the level of the study: Treatment status at blood draw for the Susac syndrome patients was therapy-naive, corticosteroids, or intravenous immunoglobulin alone.

The chain joins TRBV14 to TRBJ1-1, with D uncertain. Sequencing was carried out using CD8+ T cells from PBMCs. This TCR was recovered from a human donor with Susac syndrome. The CDR3 nucleotides are TGTGCCAGCAGCCAAGATTTGGGGAGGTTCAACACTGAAGCTTTCTTT. Residues: CASSQDLGRFNTEAFF.